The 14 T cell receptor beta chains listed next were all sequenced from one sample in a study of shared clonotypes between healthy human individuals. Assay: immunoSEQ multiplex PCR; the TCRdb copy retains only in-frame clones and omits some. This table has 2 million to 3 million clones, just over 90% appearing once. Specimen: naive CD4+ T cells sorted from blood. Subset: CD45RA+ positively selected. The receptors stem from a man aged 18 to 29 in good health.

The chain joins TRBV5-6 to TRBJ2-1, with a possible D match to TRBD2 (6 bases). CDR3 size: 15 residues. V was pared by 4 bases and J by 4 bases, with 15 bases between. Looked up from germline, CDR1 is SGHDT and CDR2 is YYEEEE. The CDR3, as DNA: TGTGCCAGCAGCCCACGGACTATTTCTTACAATGAGCAGTTCTTC. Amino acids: CASSPRTISYNEQFF.

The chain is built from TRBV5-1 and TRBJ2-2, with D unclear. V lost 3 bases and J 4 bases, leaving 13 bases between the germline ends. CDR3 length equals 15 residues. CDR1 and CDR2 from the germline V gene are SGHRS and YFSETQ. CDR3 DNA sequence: TGCGCCAGCAGCTCCCGTGACCTAACCACCGGGGAGCTGTTTTTT. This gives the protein CASSSRDLTTGELFF.

CDR3 in DNA: TGTGCCTGGAGGCTTCCCCCCTACAATGAGCAGTTCTTC. Translating gives CAWRLPPYNEQFF. V is TRBV30 and J is TRBJ2-1; D remains unclear. CDR1 is GTSNPN and CDR2 is SVGIG in the germline V gene (reference sequence). Trimming removed 3 bases at V and 2 bases at J, with 8 bases between. The CDR3 consists of 13 residues.

CDR3 sequence reads: CASTQGAIGSPLHF. For the CDR3, the DNA is TGTGCCAGTACACAGGGGGCGATCGGGTCACCCCTCCACTTT. V is TRBV19 and J is TRBJ1-6; TRBD1 aligns across 9 bases. The V and J ends lost 7 bases and 10 bases, in that order; junction bases with no gene match: 8. Germline loops: CDR1 LNHDA, CDR2 SQIVND (reference sequence). This CDR3 is 14 amino acids long.

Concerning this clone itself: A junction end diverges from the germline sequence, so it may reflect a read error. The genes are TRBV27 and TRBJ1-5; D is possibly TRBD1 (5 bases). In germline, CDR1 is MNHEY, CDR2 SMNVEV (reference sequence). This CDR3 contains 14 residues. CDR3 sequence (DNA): TGTGCCGGCAGTAGTGGCAAGGGGTTTCAGCCCCAGCATTTT. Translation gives CAGSSGKGFQPQHF.

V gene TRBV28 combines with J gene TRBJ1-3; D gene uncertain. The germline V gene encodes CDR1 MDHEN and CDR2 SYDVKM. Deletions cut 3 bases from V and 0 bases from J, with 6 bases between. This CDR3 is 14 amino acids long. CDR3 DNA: TGTGCCAGCAGTTTCCCACGCTCTGGAAACACCATATATTTT. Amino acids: CASSFPRSGNTIYF.

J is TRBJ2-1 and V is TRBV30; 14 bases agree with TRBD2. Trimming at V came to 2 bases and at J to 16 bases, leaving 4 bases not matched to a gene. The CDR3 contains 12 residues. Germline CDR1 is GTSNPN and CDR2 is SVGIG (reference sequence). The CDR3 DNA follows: TGTGCCTGGAGTCGACTAGCGGGAGGGCCATTCTTC. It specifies CAWSRLAGGPFF.

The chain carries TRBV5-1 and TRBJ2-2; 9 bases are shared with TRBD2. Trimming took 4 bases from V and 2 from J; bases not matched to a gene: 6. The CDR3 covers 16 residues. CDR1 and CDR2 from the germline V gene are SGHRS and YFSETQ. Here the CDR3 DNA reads TGCGCCAGCAGCGGTAGCGGGGGACCTAACACCGGGGAGCTGTTTTTT. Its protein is CASSGSGGPNTGELFF.

The CDR3 protein is CASSLTRSGANVLTF. The CDR3 bases are TGTGCCAGCAGTTTGACCAGGTCTGGGGCCAACGTCCTGACTTTC. This chain uses TRBV28 with TRBJ2-6; no clear D. The germline V gene has CDR1 MDHEN and CDR2 SYDVKM. The V and J ends lost 3 bases and 1 base respectively, with 7 bases between them. The CDR3 loop spans 15 amino acids.

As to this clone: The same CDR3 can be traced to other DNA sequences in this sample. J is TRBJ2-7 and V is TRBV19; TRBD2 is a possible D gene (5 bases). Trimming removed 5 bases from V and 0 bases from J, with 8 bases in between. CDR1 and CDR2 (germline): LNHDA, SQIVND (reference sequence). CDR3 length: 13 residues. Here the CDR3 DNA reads TGTGCCAGTAGTTCCCGGGACTCCTACGAGCAGTACTTC. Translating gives CASSSRDSYEQYF.

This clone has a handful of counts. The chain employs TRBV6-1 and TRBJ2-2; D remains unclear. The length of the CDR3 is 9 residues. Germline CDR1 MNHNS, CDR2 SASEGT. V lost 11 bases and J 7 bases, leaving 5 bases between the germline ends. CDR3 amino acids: CALHGELFF. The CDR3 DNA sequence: TGTGCCCTCCACGGGGAGCTGTTTTTT.

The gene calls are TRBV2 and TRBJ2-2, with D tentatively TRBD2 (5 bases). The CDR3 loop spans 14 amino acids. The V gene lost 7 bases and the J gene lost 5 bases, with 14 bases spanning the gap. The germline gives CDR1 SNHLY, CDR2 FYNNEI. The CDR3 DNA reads TGTGCCAGCAAGGCTAACGGCGGGACCGGGGAGCTGTTTTTT. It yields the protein CASKANGGTGELFF.

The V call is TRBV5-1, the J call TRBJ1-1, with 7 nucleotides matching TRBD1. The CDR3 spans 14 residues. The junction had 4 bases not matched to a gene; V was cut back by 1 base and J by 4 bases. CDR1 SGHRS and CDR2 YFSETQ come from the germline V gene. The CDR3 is CASSLMQGGTEAFF. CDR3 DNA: TGCGCCAGCAGCTTGATGCAGGGGGGCACTGAAGCTTTCTTT. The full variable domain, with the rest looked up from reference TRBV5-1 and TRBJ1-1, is KAGVTQTPRYLIKTRGQQVTLSCSPISGHRSVSWYQQTPGQGLQFLFEYFSETQRNKGNFPGRFSGRQFSNSRSEMNVSTLELGDSALYLCASSLMQGGTEAFFGQGTRLTVV.

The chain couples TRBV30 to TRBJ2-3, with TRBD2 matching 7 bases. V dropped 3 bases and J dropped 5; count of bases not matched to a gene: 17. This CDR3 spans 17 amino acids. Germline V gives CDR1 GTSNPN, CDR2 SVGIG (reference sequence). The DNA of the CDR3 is TGTGCCTGGAGCCAATCTCGGGGGGTAAAGAAAGGAGATACGCAGTATTTT. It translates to CAWSQSRGVKKGDTQYF. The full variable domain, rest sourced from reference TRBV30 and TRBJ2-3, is SQTIHQWPATLVQPVGSPLSLECTVEGTSNPNLYWYRQAAGRGLQLLFYSVGIGQISSEVPQNLSASRPQDRQFILSSKKLLLSDSGFYLCAWSQSRGVKKGDTQYFGPGTRLTVL.